The source of this TCR beta chain is a study of molecular identifiers for immune sequencing clone quantification (dated by TCRdb to between 2018 and 2020). In terms of the full investigation: For a replicate experiment, the RNA from either approximately 20,000 or 98,000 naive CD8 T cells was divided into five aliquots, and four of those aliquots went on to sequencing. CD8 T cells were used in a methods study to benchmark molecular-identifier clustering-based TCR repertoire sequencing (MIDCIRS) and TCR RNA copy counting.

Overall study results and their limits: Modeling estimated about 2.8 recovered TCR RNA copies per cell, compared with about ten by digital PCR, which implies about 30% capture efficiency. Naive libraries contained spiked-in Jurkat TCR RNA (roughly 10 copies' worth), which is not part of the donor repertoire. Identical TCR molecules sharing a barcode could cause highly expanded clone sizes to be underestimated. When barcode sub-clustering was not used, chimeric consensus sequences inflated TCR diversity, with chimeras reaching as high as 47%. Clones above 20 RNA copies held over 97% of molecules in CMV-specific effector cells but under 1% in naive cells. A single cell's worth of spiked-in Jurkat TCR RNA was reported detectable even among under 1.3 million naive CD8 T cells.

Naive CD8 T cell libraries were made from about 20,000 to 1,000,000 sorted cells using 10%, 30% or 50% of purified RNA. Naive CD8 T cells were FACS-sorted as CD8+CD4-CCR7+CD45RA+ on a BD FACSAria II into RLT Plus buffer. To test detection sensitivity, Jurkat RNA equal to approximately 10 TCR copies was added to samples of about 20,000-1,000,000 naive CD8 T cells. Enrichment of CD8 T cells was done with RosetteSep CD8+ T Cell Enrichment Cocktail plus Ficoll-Paque, and ACK red cell lysis came afterward. Library preparation was by PCR. TCRdb lists the instrument as NextSeq 500. Bulk TCR libraries were prepared as previously described, using TCR primers listed in Table S5. The Qiagen AllPrep DNA/RNA kit was used to purify total RNA. Before analysis, reads from multiple sequencing runs of one library were combined. The paper's data handling went like this. Only reads with exact TCR constant sequence were kept, trimmed to 150 nt, and grouped by their 12-nt molecular barcodes. Reads in each barcode group were sub-clustered using a 15% Levenshtein threshold, and a quality-weighted consensus sequence was built for each RNA molecule. Non-functional sequences were removed, as were lower-count sequences one edit away from another. Based on a fit of two negative binomial distributions, barcode sub-clusters having less than 20% of the maximum read count were discarded. TCRdb reprocessing: public reads trimmed at Q25 with fastp, clones called with MiXCR, in-frame beta chains kept. Each CDR3 protein appears once, grouped with its most common genes and DNA. In this record, the V and J calls reflect TCRdb's handling and not the investigators' own analysis. A total of about half a million distinct CDR3 sequences appear in this sample, less than 30% of them only once. Around 0.76% of the sample comes from the top ten.

This clonotype was seen many times. There is no known antigen for this receptor. No base quality values were provided; no much bigger clone lies one nucleotide off. Trimming removed 4 bases from V and 8 bases from J, leaving 18 bases between the germline ends. CDR1 and CDR2 are read off the germline V gene (reference sequence) as SGHNT and YYREEE. From the cysteine through the phenylalanine, the CDR3 covers 14 amino acids. The kept DNA is CDR3 alone, 42 bases in frame from the first base. The source is a human donor in good health. Some libraries in this study had Jurkat cell RNA spiked in. The source material was naive CD8+ T cells from blood, with Jurkat cell RNA spiked in. Per the publication, the cell subset or site label means: FACS-sorted CD8+CD4-CCR7+CD45RA+ naive T cells. This sequence uses TRBV5-4 and TRBJ1-2; no confident D gene assignment can be made. CDR3 sequence: CASSLGYQVEGYTF. The nucleotide sequence reads as follows: TGTGCCAGCAGCCTGGGCTACCAGGTAGAAGGCTACACCTTC.